These 5 T cell receptor beta chains came from one sample sequenced in a study of identical twins. TCRdb re-called the 5' RACE reads with MiXCR, one entry per CDR3 protein. The sample has 750,000 to 950,000 distinct CDR3 sequences, 10% to 15% seen once. The same sample was also studied in work on yellow fever vaccine responses in identical twins.

The sequencing input was PBMCs. Source of these receptors: a woman aged 18 to 35 in good health.

This clonotype was counted a few times. The rearrangement joins TRBV5-1 to TRBJ2-3; D perhaps matches TRBD1 (6 bases). The CDR3 contains 17 residues. The V end was cut by 0 bases, the J end by 0 bases, with 14 bases between. Germline values: CDR1 SGHRS, CDR2 YFSETQ. The CDR3 loop reads CASSLAAGERSTDTQYF. CDR3 sequence (DNA): TGCGCCAGCAGCTTGGCCGCAGGGGAACGTAGCACAGATACGCAGTATTTT.

About this clonotype: Just one base apart from a much larger clone, this may be a read error. This sequence joins TRBV10-3 and TRBJ1-1; unclear D gene. Per the germline V gene, CDR1 is ENHRY and CDR2 is SYGVKD. This CDR3 region has 12 residues. V lost 2 bases and J 1 base, leaving 2 bases between the germline ends. The CDR3 reads CAISEENTEAFF. The CDR3 nucleotides read TGTGCCATCAGTGAGGAGAACACTGAAGCTTTCTTT.

This clonotype was counted a few times. V and J are TRBV20-1 and TRBJ2-5; D is uncertain. V lost 0 bases and J 5 bases, leaving 10 bases between the germline ends. Germline V gives CDR1 DFQATT, CDR2 SNEGSKA (reference sequence). The CDR3 is 13 residues long. In DNA, the CDR3 is TGCAGTGCTAGAGAGGGTCGAGCGGAGACCCAGTACTTC. Protein product: CSAREGRAETQYF.

This clonotype was seen a handful of times. V usage is TRBV6-5 and J usage is TRBJ1-6, with 8 nucleotides matching TRBD1. V lost 2 bases, J lost 7 bases, and 4 bases stayed unmatched. The germline V gene encodes CDR1 MNHEY and CDR2 SVGAGI. The CDR3 is 15 residues long. In DNA, the CDR3 is TGTGCCAGCAGTTACGGGACAGGCACCAATTCACCCCTCCACTTT. Amino acids: CASSYGTGTNSPLHF.

V gene TRBV3-1 combines with J gene TRBJ2-5; TRBD1 or TRBD2 may be the D gene (6 bases each). V was shortened by 1 base and J by 6 bases, with 18 bases between the two germline ends. The CDR3 contains 16 residues. The germline V gene encodes CDR1 LGHDT and CDR2 YNNKEL (reference sequence). The CDR3 loop reads CASSQVGAGMAKTQYF. The CDR3, as DNA: TGTGCCAGCAGCCAAGTGGGGGCGGGGATGGCGAAGACCCAGTACTTC.